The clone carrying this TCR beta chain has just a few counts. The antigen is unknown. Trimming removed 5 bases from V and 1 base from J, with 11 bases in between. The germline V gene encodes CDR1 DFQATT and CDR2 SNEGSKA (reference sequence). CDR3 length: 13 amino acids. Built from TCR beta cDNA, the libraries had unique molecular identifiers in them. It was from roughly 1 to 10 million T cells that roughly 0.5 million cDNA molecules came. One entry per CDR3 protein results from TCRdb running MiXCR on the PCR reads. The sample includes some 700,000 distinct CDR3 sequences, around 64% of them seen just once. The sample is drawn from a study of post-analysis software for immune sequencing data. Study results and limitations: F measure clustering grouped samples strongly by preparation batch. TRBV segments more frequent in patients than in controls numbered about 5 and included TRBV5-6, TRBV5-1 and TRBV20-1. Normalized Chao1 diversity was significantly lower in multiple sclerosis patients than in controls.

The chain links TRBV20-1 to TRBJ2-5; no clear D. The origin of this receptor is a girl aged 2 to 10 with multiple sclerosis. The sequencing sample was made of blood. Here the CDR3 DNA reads TGCAGTGCTCAGGACCGCCCCCAAGAGACCCAGTACTTC. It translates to CSAQDRPQETQYF.